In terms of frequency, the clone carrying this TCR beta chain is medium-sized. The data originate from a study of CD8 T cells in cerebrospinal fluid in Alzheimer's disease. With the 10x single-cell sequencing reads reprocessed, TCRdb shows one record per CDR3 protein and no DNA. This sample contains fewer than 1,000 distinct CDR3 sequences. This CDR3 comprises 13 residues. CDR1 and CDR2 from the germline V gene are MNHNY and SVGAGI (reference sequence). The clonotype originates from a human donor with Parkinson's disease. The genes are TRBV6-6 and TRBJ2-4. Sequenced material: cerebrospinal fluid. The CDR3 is CASTVLAKNIQYF.